This T cell receptor (beta chain) was observed in a study of molecular identifiers for immune sequencing clone quantification. Study results and caveats: Beyond 20 RNA copies, clones held over 99% of effector molecules, compared with under 1% in naive cells.

Germline loops: CDR1 MNHEY, CDR2 SVGAGI. V lost 2 bases and J lost 0, with 17 bases in between. The CDR3 extends over 18 amino acids. It was with previously described methods and listed TCR primers that bulk TCR libraries were made. TCRdb re-called the PCR reads through MiXCR, storing one row per CDR3 protein. Of around 470,000 distinct CDR3 sequences detected, roughly 23% appear once; the ten largest clones hold 0.7% to 0.95%. There are a few counts of this clonotype. The antigen remains undetermined. The sample comprised naive CD8+ T cells from blood, with Jurkat cell RNA spiked in. The sample's subset: FACS-sorted CD8+CD4-CCR7+CD45RA+ naive T cells. This chain uses TRBV6-5 with TRBJ1-3; no reliable D call. This TCR came from a human donor in good health. Some libraries in this study had Jurkat cell RNA spiked in. The CDR3 DNA reads TGTGCCAGCAGTTACGGGTTTGGAGGACCCTTCTCTGGAAACACCATATATTTT. Translated: CASSYGFGGPFSGNTIYF.